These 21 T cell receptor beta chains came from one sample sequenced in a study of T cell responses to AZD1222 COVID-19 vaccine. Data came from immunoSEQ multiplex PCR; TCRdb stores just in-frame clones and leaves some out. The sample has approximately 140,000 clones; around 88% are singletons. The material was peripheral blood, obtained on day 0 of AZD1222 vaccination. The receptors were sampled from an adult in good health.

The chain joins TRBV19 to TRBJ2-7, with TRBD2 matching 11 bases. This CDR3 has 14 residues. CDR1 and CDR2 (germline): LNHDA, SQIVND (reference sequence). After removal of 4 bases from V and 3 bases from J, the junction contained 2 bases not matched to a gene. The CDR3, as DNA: TGTGCCAGTAGTACCGGGACTAGCGGCTACGAGCAGTACTTC. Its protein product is CASSTGTSGYEQYF.

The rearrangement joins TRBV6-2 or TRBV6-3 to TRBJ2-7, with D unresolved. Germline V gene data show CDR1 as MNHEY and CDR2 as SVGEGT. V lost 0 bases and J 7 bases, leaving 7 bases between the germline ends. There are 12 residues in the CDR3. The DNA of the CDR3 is TGTGCCAGCAGTTACTCGAGGAGAGAGCAGTACTTC. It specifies CASSYSRREQYF.

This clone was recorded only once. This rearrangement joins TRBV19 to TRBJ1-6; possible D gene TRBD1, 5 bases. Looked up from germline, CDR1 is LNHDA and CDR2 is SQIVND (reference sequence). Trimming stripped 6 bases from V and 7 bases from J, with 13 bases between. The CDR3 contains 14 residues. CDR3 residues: CASSQGLGNSPLHF. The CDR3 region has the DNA TGTGCCAGTAGCCAGGGCCTAGGAAATTCACCCCTCCACTTT.

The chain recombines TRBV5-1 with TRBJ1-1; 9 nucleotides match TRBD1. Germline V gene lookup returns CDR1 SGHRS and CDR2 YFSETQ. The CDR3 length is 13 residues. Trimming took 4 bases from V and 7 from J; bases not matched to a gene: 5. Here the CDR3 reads CASSQQGAYEAFF. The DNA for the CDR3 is TGCGCCAGCAGCCAACAGGGGGCGTATGAAGCTTTCTTT.

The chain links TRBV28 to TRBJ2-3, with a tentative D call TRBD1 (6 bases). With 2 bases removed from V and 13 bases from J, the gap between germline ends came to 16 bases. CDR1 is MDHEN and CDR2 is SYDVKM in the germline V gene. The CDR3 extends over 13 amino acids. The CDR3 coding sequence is TGTGCCAGCAGTTTAAAAGGCAGGGGCCAAAAGTATTTT. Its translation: CASSLKGRGQKYF.

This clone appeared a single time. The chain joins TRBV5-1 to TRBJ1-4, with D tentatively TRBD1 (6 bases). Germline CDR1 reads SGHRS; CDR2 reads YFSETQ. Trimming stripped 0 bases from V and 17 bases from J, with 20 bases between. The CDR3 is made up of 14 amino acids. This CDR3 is CASSLGPQGTSSFF. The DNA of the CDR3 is TGCGCCAGCAGCTTGGGACCACAGGGCACCTCCTCTTTTTTT.

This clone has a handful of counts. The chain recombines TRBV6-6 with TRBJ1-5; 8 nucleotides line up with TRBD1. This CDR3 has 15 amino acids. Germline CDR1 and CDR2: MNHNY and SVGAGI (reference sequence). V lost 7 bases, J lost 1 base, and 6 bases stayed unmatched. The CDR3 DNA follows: TGTGCCAGCAACAACAGGGGGAACAGCAATCAGCCCCAGCATTTT. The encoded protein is CASNNRGNSNQPQHF.

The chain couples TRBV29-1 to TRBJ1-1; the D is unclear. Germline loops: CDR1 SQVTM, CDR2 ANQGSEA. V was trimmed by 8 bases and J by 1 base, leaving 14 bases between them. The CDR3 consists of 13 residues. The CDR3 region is CSLSESENTEAFF. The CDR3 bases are TGCAGCTTGTCGGAGTCCGAGAACACTGAAGCTTTCTTT. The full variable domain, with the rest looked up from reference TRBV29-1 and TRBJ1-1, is SAVISQKPSRDICQRGTSLTIQCQVDSQVTMMFWYRQQPGQSLTLIATANQGSEATYESGFVIDKFPISRPNLTFSTLTVSNMSPEDSSIYLCSLSESENTEAFFGQGTRLTVV.

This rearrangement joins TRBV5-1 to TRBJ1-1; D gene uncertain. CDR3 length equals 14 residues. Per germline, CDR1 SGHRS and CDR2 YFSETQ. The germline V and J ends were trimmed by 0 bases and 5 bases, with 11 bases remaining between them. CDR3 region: CASSLATLGTEAFF. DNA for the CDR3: TGCGCCAGCAGCTTGGCCACCTTGGGGACTGAAGCTTTCTTT.

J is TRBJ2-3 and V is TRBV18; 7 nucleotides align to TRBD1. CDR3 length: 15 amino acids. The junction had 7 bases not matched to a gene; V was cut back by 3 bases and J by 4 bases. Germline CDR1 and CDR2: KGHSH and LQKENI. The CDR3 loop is CASSPTTGYADTQYF. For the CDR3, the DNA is TGTGCCAGCTCACCGACGACAGGGTATGCAGATACGCAGTATTTT.

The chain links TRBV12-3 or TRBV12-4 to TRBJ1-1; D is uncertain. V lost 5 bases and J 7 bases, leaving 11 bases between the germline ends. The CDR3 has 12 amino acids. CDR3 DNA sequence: TGTGCCAGCAGTAGAAACCTTATTGAAGCTTTCTTT. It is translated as CASSRNLIEAFF.

The CDR3 protein is CASSSQGWADGYTF. The CDR3, as DNA: TGTGCCAGCAGTTCCCAGGGCTGGGCCGATGGCTACACCTTC. The chain employs TRBV28 and TRBJ1-2, with a weak D call TRBD1 (5 bases). CDR1 and CDR2 from the germline V gene are MDHEN and SYDVKM. This CDR3 comprises 14 residues. Trimming pared 4 bases from V and 6 bases from J, leaving 15 bases between.

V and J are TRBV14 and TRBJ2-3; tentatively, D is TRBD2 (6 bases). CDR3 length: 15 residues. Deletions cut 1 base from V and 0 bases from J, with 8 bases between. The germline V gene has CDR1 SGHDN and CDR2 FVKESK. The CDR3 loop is CASSQVGGSTDTQYF. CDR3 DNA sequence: TGTGCCAGCAGCCAAGTTGGGGGGAGCACAGATACGCAGTATTTT.

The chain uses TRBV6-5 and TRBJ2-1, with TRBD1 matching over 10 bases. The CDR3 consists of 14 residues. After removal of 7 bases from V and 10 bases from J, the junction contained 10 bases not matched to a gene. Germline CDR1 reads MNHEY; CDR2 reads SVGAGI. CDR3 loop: CASTKGQGTGEQFF. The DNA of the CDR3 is TGTGCCAGCACTAAGGGACAGGGGACAGGGGAGCAGTTCTTC.

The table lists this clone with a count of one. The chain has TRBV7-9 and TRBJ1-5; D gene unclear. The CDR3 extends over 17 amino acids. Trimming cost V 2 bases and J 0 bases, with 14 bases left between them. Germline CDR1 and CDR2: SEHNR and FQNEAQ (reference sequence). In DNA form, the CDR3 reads TGTGCCAGCAGCTTACTGTCGCCAGGAGATAGCAATCAGCCCCAGCATTTT. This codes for CASSLLSPGDSNQPQHF.

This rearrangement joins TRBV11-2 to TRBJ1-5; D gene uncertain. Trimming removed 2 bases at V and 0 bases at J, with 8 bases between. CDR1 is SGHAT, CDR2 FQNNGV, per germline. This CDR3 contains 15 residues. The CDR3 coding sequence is TGTGCCAGCAGCTTATTGGGCAATAGCAATCAGCCCCAGCATTTT. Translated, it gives CASSLLGNSNQPQHF.

As DNA, the CDR3 is TGTGCCAGCAGTTCCCTTGTGGGACAGGGGGCTGAAGCTTTCTTT. Translating it yields CASSSLVGQGAEAFF. The V call is TRBV6-5, the J call TRBJ1-1, with TRBD1 matching 11 bases. The CDR3 has 15 amino acids. V dropped 4 bases and J dropped 6; count of bases not matched to a gene: 7. Germline values: CDR1 MNHEY, CDR2 SVGAGI.

CDR3 in DNA: TGTGCCAGCAGTTACCGAACAGAGAACTCTGGAAACACCATATATTTT. Its protein product is CASSYRTENSGNTIYF. The chain recombines TRBV6-2 or TRBV6-3 with TRBJ1-3, with D unclear. V lost 2 bases and J 0 bases, leaving 11 bases between the germline ends. The germline CDR1 and CDR2 sequences are MNHEY and SVGEGT. This CDR3 is 16 amino acids long.

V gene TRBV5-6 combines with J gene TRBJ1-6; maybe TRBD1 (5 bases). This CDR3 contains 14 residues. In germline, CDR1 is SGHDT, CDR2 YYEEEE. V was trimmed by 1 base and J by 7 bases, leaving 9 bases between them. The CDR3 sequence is CASSLRQPNSPLHF. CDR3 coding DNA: TGTGCCAGCAGCTTGCGACAGCCGAATTCACCCCTCCACTTT.

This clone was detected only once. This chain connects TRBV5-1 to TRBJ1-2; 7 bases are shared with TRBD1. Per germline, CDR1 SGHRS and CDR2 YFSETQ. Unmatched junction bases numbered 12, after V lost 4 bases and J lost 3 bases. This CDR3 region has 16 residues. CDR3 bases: TGCGCCAGCAGCAACCCGTCACAGGGGCCCTACTATGGCTACACCTTC. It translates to CASSNPSQGPYYGYTF.

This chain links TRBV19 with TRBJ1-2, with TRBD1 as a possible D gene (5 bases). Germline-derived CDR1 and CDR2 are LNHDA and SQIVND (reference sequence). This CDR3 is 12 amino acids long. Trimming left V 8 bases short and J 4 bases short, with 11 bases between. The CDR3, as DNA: TGTGCCAGTGTTGGGGGGGGCTATGGCTACACCTTC. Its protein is CASVGGGYGYTF.